This T cell receptor beta chain was identified in a study of blood T cells in healthy people across ages. Points from the study as a whole: Per million T cells, TCR beta diversity dropped roughly linearly as age increased. From one million sequenced T cells, diversity estimates were lower bounds. The study could not conclusively compare naive and antigen-experienced cells, given its unsorted PBMCs.

Using a J-beta primer mix together with a sample-barcoded 5' primer, a second PCR was run for roughly 6 to 12 cycles. Each CDR3 protein is one row after TCRdb ran MiXCR on the 5' RACE reads. The sample lists 980,000 or so distinct CDR3 sequences; under 50% were seen once. The V end was cut by 3 bases, the J end by 4 bases, with 7 bases between. CDR1 is MNHEY, CDR2 SVGEGT, per germline. The CDR3 extends over 12 amino acids. At least ten counts were recorded for this clonotype. Its cognate antigen is unknown. Donors were healthy Caucasian individuals from Russia aged roughly 6 to 90. This sequence was found in a man in his thirties or forties in good health. The V call is TRBV6-2 or TRBV6-3, the J call TRBJ2-7; D is undetermined. The sequencing input was blood. The CDR3 nucleotides are TGTGCCAGCAGTTATCAAGGGTACGAGCAGTACTTC. This gives the protein CASSYQGYEQYF.